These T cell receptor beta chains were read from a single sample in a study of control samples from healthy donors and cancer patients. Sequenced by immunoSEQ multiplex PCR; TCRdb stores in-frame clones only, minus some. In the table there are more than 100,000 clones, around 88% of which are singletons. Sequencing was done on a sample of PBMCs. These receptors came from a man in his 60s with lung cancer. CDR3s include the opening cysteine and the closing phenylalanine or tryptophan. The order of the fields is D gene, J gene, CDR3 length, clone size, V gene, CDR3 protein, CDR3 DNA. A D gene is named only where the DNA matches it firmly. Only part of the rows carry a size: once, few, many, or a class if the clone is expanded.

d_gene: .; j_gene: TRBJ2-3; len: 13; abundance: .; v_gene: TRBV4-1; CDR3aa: CASSRGGTDTQYF; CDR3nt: TGCGCCAGCAGCCGTGGAGGCACAGATACGCAGTATTTT
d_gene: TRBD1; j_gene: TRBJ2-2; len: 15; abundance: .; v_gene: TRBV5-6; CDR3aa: CASSTPGQGTGELFF; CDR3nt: TGTGCCAGCAGCACACCGGGACAGGGGACCGGGGAGCTGTTTTTT
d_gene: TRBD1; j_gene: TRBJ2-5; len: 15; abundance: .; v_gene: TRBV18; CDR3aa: CASSPSWTGLETQYF; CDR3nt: TGTGCCAGCTCACCGAGCTGGACAGGGCTAGAGACCCAGTACTTC
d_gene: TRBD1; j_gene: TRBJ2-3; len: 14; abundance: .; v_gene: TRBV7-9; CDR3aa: CATRQGISTDTQYF; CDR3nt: TGTGCCACACGACAGGGGATAAGCACAGATACGCAGTATTTT
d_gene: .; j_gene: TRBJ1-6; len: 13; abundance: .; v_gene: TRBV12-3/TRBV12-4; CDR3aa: CASWGSFYSPLHF; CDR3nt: TGTGCCAGCTGGGGGTCGTTTTATTCACCCCTCCACTTT
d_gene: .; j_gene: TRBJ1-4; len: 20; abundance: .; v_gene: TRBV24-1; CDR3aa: CATSDIPSELVSATNEKLFF; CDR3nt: TGTGCCACCAGTGATATTCCTTCGGAGTTAGTCAGTGCAACTAATGAAAAACTGTTTTTT
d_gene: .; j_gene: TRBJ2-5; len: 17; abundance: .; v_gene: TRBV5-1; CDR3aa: CASSLGTTDPQRETQYF; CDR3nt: TGCGCCAGCAGCTTGGGAACTACTGATCCTCAGAGAGAGACCCAGTACTTC
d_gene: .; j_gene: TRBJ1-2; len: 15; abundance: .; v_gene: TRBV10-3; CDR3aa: CAISEGVRSNYGYTF; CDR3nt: TGTGCCATCAGTGAGGGGGTGAGGTCCAACTATGGCTACACCTTC
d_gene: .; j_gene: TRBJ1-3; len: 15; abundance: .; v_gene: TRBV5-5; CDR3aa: CASSLHGSSGNTIYF; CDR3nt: TGTGCCAGCAGCTTGCACGGGAGCTCTGGAAACACCATATATTTT
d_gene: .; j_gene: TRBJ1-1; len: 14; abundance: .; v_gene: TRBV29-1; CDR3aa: CSVDNQGWNTEAFF; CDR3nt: TGCAGCGTTGATAACCAGGGCTGGAACACTGAAGCTTTCTTT
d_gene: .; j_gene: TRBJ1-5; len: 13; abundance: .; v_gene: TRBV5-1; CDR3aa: CASSLDSNQPQHF; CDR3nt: TGCGCCAGCAGCTTGGATAGCAATCAGCCCCAGCATTTT
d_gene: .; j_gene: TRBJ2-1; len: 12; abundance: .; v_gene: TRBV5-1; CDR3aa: CASSNQGDEQFF; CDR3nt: TGCGCCAGCAGCAACCAGGGTGATGAGCAGTTCTTC
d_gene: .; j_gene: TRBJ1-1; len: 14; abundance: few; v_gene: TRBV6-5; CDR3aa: CASRPQGWNTEAFF; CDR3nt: TGTGCCAGCAGACCTCAGGGTTGGAACACTGAAGCTTTCTTT
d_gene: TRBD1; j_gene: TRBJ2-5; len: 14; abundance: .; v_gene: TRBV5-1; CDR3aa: CASSLGGAEETQYF; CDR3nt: TGCGCCAGCAGTCTAGGGGGCGCGGAAGAGACCCAGTACTTC
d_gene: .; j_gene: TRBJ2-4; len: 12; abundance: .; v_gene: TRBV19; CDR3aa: CASSIIANIQYF; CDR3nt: TGTGCCAGTAGTATAATTGCGAACATTCAGTACTTC
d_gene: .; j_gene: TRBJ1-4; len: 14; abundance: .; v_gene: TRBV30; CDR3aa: CAWGGRAWNEKLFF; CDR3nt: TGTGCCTGGGGCGGGAGGGCCTGGAATGAAAAACTGTTTTTT
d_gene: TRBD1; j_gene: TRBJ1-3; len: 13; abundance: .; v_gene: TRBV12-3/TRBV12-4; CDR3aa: CASGTGAGNTIYF; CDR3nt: TGTGCCAGCGGCACAGGGGCCGGAAACACCATATATTTT
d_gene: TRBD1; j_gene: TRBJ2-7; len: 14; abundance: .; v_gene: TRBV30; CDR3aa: CAWTRTGNFYEQYF; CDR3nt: TGTGCCTGGACTAGGACAGGGAACTTTTACGAGCAGTACTTC
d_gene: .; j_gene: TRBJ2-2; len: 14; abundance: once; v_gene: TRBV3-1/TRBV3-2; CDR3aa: CASSYGPNAGELFF; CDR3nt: TGTGCCAGCAGCTATGGCCCCAACGCCGGGGAGCTGTTTTTT
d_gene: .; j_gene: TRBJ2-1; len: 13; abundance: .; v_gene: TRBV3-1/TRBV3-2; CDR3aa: CASSQSGYNEQFF; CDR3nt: TGTGCCAGCAGCCAATCAGGATACAATGAGCAGTTCTTC
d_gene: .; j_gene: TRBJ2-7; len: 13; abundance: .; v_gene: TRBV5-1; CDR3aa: CASSLEFNYEQYF; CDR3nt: TGCGCCAGCAGCTTGGAGTTCAACTACGAGCAGTACTTC
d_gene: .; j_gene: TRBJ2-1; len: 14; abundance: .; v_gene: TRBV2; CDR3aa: CASSPGGLYNEQFF; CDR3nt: TGTGCCAGCAGTCCCGGTGGTCTCTACAATGAGCAGTTCTTC
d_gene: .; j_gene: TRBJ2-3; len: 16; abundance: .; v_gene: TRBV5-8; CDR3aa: CASSQLKTASTDTQYF; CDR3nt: TGTGCCAGCAGCCAACTTAAGACAGCGTCCACAGATACGCAGTATTTT
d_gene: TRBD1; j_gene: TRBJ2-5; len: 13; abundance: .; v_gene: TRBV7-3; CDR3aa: CASSSDRQETQYF; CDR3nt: TGTGCCAGCAGCTCGGACAGGCAAGAGACCCAGTACTTC
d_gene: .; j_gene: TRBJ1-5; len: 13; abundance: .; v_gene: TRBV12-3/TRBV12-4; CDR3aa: CASSLRSNQPQHF; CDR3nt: TGTGCCAGCAGTTTGCGGAGCAATCAGCCCCAGCATTTT
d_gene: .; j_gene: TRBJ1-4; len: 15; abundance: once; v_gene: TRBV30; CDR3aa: CAWSVQGGSNEKLFF; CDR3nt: TGTGCCTGGAGTGTACAAGGAGGGTCTAATGAAAAACTGTTTTTT
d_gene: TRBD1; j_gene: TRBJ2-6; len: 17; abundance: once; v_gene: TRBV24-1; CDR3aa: CATSDRGTGTGANVLTF; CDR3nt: TGTGCCACCAGTGACCGCGGGACAGGGACGGGGGCCAACGTCCTGACTTTC
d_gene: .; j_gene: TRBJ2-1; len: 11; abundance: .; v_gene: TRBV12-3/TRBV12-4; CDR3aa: CASSPDYEQFF; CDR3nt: TGTGCCAGCAGTCCCGATTATGAGCAGTTCTTC
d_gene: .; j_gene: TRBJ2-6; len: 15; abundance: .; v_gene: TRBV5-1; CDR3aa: CASSPGTDGANVLTF; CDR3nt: TGCGCCAGCAGCCCCGGGACTGACGGGGCCAACGTCCTGACTTTC
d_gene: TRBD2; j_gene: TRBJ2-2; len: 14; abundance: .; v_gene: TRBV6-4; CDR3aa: CASSDAGGAGELFF; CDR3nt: TGTGCCAGCAGTGACGCCGGGGGGGCCGGGGAGCTGTTTTTT
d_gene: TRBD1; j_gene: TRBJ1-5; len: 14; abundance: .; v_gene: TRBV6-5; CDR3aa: CASSFGQGDQPQHF; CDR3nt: TGTGCCAGCAGTTTCGGACAGGGGGATCAGCCCCAGCATTTT
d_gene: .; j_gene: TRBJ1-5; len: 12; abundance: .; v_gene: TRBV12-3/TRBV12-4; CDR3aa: CASSLSSQPQHF; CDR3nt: TGTGCCAGCAGTTTAAGTAGTCAGCCCCAGCATTTT
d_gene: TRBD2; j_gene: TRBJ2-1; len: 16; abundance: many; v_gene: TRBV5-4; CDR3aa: CASSSRLAGEGDEQFF; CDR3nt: TGTGCCAGCAGCTCCAGACTAGCGGGGGAGGGGGATGAGCAGTTCTTC
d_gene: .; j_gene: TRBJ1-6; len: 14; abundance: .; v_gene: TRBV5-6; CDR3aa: CASSLNVATSPLHF; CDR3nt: TGTGCCAGCAGCCTGAACGTCGCAACTTCACCCCTCCACTTT
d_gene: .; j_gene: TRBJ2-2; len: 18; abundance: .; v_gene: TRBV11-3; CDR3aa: CASSRNKAGAGNTGELFF; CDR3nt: TGTGCCAGCAGCCGCAATAAAGCAGGCGCTGGGAACACCGGGGAGCTGTTTTTT
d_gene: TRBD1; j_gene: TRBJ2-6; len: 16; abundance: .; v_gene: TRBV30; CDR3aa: CAWSANRGLGANVLTF; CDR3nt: TGTGCCTGGAGTGCGAACAGGGGGCTTGGGGCCAACGTCCTGACTTTC
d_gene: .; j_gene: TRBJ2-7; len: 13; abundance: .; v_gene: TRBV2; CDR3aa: CASSKREPYEQYF; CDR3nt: TGTGCCAGCAGTAAGAGAGAACCCTACGAGCAGTACTTC
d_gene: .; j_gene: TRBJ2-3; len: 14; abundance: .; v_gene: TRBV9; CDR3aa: CASGGGGGTDTQYF; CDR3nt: TGTGCCAGCGGGGGGGGCGGAGGCACAGATACGCAGTATTTT